One and the same sample provided the 14 T cell receptor beta chains below, sequenced in a study of OX40 agonist ivuxolimab in advanced cancers. The protocol used for the library was the immunoSEQ multiplex PCR assay. The clones in this table, taken by TCRdb from immuneACCESS, are in-frame only. Not every clone is retained; where verified, under half of the shortfall comes from an unresolved V gene, and the cause of the rest is unknown. The sample has 46,000 or so clones on record, more than 70% of them singletons. Of the sample, over 2% is held by the ten largest clones. The sample was CD4+ or CD8+ T cells sorted from blood, taken in a trial of the OX40 agonist ivuxolimab. All receptors derive from an adult with an advanced solid tumor such as melanoma, head and neck, liver or kidney cancer.

The V gene is TRBV7-7, the J gene TRBJ1-5, with D maybe TRBD1 (5 bases). This CDR3 comprises 13 residues. Germline CDR1 is SSHAT and CDR2 is FNYEAQ (reference sequence). V shed 1 base and J shed 9 bases, with 10 bases lying between them. The CDR3 region is CASSLGKGTPQHF. CDR3 DNA sequence: TGTGCCAGCAGCTTAGGGAAAGGGACGCCCCAGCATTTT. Full variable domain (missing parts from reference TRBV7-7 and TRBJ1-5): GAGVSQSPRYKVTKRGQDVTLRCDPISSHATLYWYQQALGQGPEFLTYFNYEAQPDKSGLPSDRFSAERPEGSISTLTIQRTEQRDSAMYRCASSLGKGTPQHFGDGTRLSIL.

The chain links TRBV15 to TRBJ2-7; D perhaps matches TRBD2 (6 bases). The CDR3 covers 15 residues. Germline V gene data show CDR1 as LNHNV and CDR2 as YYDKDF (reference sequence). Between the trimmed V and J ends, which lost 0 bases and 3 bases, there was a span of 12 bases. DNA of the CDR3: TGTGCCACCAGCAGAGATCAAGGAGGGGTCTACGAGCAGTACTTC. Residues: CATSRDQGGVYEQYF.

The chain has TRBV28 and TRBJ1-3, with D unclear. The CDR3 is 12 amino acids. Germline V gives CDR1 MDHEN, CDR2 SYDVKM. V lost 8 bases, J lost 4 bases, and 9 bases lay in between. The CDR3 DNA is TGTGCCAGCCTCAGGAAGGGAAACACCATATATTTT. This encodes CASLRKGNTIYF. The full variable domain, in which reference TRBV28 and TRBJ1-3 provide the parts outside the CDR3, is DVKVTQSSRYLVKRTGEKVFLECVQDMDHENMFWYRQDPGLGLRLIYFSYDVKMKEKGDIPEGYSVSREKKERFSLILESASTNQTSMYLCASLRKGNTIYFGEGSWLTVV.

This chain uses TRBV5-6 with TRBJ2-2, with D unclear. CDR1 SGHDT and CDR2 YYEEEE come from the germline V gene. The CDR3 is 13 amino acids. Trimming took off 1 base at V and 4 bases at J, with 5 bases between the two ends. CDR3 in amino acids: CASSLFVTGELFF. The DNA of the CDR3 is TGTGCCAGCAGCTTGTTTGTCACCGGGGAGCTGTTTTTT. The whole variable domain, remainder taken from reference TRBV5-6 and TRBJ2-2, is DAGVTQSPTHLIKTRGQQVTLRCSPKSGHDTVSWYQQALGQGPQFIFQYYEEEERQRGNFPDRFSGHQFPNYSSELNVNALLLGDSALYLCASSLFVTGELFFGEGSRLTVL.

The chain joins TRBV6-5 to TRBJ2-7, with D perhaps TRBD1 or TRBD2 (5 bases each). The CDR3 contains 14 residues. Trimming took 4 bases from V and 4 from J, leaving 14 bases between them. The germline V gene encodes CDR1 MNHEY and CDR2 SVGAGI. CDR3 sequence: CASSSSRGPYEQYF. CDR3 bases: TGTGCCAGCAGTTCCTCGAGGGGTCCTTACGAGCAGTACTTC.

The chain employs TRBV4-1 and TRBJ2-7; no clear D gene. The ends were cut back, 1 base at V and 3 bases at J, with 13 bases in the middle. The CDR3 loop spans 15 amino acids. Looked up from germline, CDR1 is MGHRA and CDR2 is YSYEKL. CDR3 loop: CASSQGPMYFYEQYF. The CDR3 DNA reads TGCGCCAGCAGCCAAGGACCTATGTACTTCTACGAGCAGTACTTC.

The rearrangement joins TRBV28 to TRBJ1-5; 7 bases agree with TRBD1. CDR3 length: 12 residues. Germline V CDR1 and CDR2: MDHEN, SYDVKM. V dropped 7 bases and J dropped 9; count of bases not matched to a gene: 6. For the CDR3, the DNA is TGTGCCAGCACCTCAGGGGGTCCGCCCCAGCATTTT. It codes for CASTSGGPPQHF.

The chain recombines TRBV7-2 with TRBJ2-7, with unresolved D. This CDR3 spans 13 amino acids. Germline V lookup: CDR1 SGHTA, CDR2 FQGNSA. V shed 1 base and J shed 5 bases, with 9 bases lying between them. The DNA for the CDR3 is TGTGCCAGCAGCTTAGACCCGGGCCACGAGCAGTACTTC. It codes for CASSLDPGHEQYF.

In its sample, this clone was seen a few times. The V gene is TRBV5-1, the J gene TRBJ2-3, with 9 bases identical to TRBD2. V lost 8 bases and J lost 4; bases outside the gene matches: 11. CDR1 and CDR2 from the germline V gene are SGHRS and YFSETQ. This CDR3 contains 15 residues. CDR3 DNA: TGCGCCAGTTCGGCTGCGGGAGGGCAGGCAGATACGCAGTATTTT. Translation gives CASSAAGGQADTQYF.

The chain links TRBV7-9 to TRBJ2-3; tentatively, D is TRBD2 (6 bases). Trimming removed 5 bases from V and 0 bases from J, with 12 bases in between. The V gene's germline CDR1 is SEHNR and CDR2 FQNEAQ (reference sequence). This CDR3 region has 15 residues. CDR3 DNA: TGTGCCAGCAGCAAAGACGGGACTAGCACAGATACGCAGTATTTT. It translates to CASSKDGTSTDTQYF.

This clone was observed many times. This sequence joins TRBV5-1 and TRBJ2-3; TRBD2 matches at 9 bases. The germline V gene has CDR1 SGHRS and CDR2 YFSETQ. The junction had 5 bases not matched to a gene; V was cut back by 6 bases and J by 3 bases. This CDR3 region has 14 residues. CDR3 coding DNA: TGCGCCAGCATGCTAGCGGGACGAACAGATACGCAGTATTTT. Translated: CASMLAGRTDTQYF.

This chain uses TRBV11-2 with TRBJ2-3; D is ambiguous. Per germline, CDR1 SGHAT and CDR2 FQNNGV. Trimming left V 1 base short and J 7 bases short, with 3 bases between. This CDR3 is 11 amino acids long. CDR3 nucleotide sequence: TGTGCCAGCAGCTTAGGGTATACGCAGTATTTT. It encodes CASSLGYTQYF.

This chain uses TRBV19 with TRBJ2-7, with D possibly matching TRBD1 (6 bases). The CDR3 loop spans 15 amino acids. Germline V CDR1 and CDR2: LNHDA, SQIVND (reference sequence). V lost 3 bases to trimming and J lost 0 bases, with 12 bases between them. The CDR3, as DNA: TGTGCCAGTAGTATTGCAGGGGCAGACTCCTACGAGCAGTACTTC. Protein: CASSIAGADSYEQYF.

This clone was observed a few times. The CDR3, as DNA: TGTGCCAGCAGTTACGGGGTGTCCTATGGCTACACCTTC. The encoded protein is CASSYGVSYGYTF. This chain links TRBV6-5 with TRBJ1-2; D remains ambiguous. The CDR3 is made up of 13 amino acids. Germline-derived CDR1 and CDR2 are MNHEY and SVGAGI. With 2 bases removed from V and 4 bases from J, the gap between germline ends came to 8 bases.